This is a list of T cell receptor beta chains from one sample in a study of T cell repertoires in cytomegalovirus infection. TCRdb ran MiXCR on the reads and lists one entry per CDR3 protein. Of 630,000 or so distinct CDR3 sequences in the sample, more than 20% were seen once. Sequences were obtained from CD8+ T cells from PBMCs. The receptors shown here come from a human donor in good health (CMV status not recorded). Some clones in this sample may be carry-over from other donors' samples. The CDR3 runs from the conserved cysteine through the conserved F or W. Fields, in order: J gene, D gene, clone size, V gene, CDR3 protein, CDR3 DNA. A D gene is named only where the DNA matches it firmly. Only part of the rows carry a size: once, few, many, or a class if the clone is expanded.

TRBJ2-7 | - | - | TRBV6-5 | CASSYSGFYEQYF | TGTGCCAGCAGTTACTCAGGTTTCTACGAGCAGTACTTC
TRBJ2-4 | TRBD1 | few | TRBV12-3/TRBV12-4 | CASSIRDRGTNIQYF | TGTGCCAGCAGTATTCGGGACAGGGGAACGAACATTCAGTACTTC
TRBJ1-1 | - | few | TRBV10-3 | CAIVDRVKAEAFF | TGTGCCATCGTAGACAGAGTGAAGGCCGAAGCTTTCTTT
TRBJ1-2 | - | - | TRBV6-5 | CASRSGKVYGYTF | TGTGCCAGCAGATCCGGGAAAGTCTATGGCTACACCTTC
TRBJ2-1 | TRBD1 | - | TRBV20-1 | CSARYFRDRDGYNEQFF | TGCAGTGCTAGATATTTTCGGGACAGGGACGGGTACAATGAGCAGTTCTTC
TRBJ2-5 | - | once | TRBV28 | CASSPEGGGAWETQYF | TGTGCCAGCAGTCCCGAAGGAGGGGGGGCCTGGGAGACCCAGTACTTC
TRBJ2-3 | TRBD2 | - | TRBV5-3 | CASSFGSGGPDTQYF | TGTGCCAGCAGCTTCGGTAGCGGGGGGCCTGATACGCAGTATTTT
TRBJ1-6 | TRBD1 | many | TRBV6-6 | CASSYSGDRGSPLHF | TGTGCCAGCAGTTACTCGGGCGACAGGGGCTCACCCCTCCACTTT
TRBJ2-5 | - | - | TRBV12-5 | CASGLTDQETQYF | TGTGCTAGTGGCCTGACGGACCAAGAGACCCAGTACTTC
TRBJ1-3 | - | - | TRBV20-1 | CSAKVADFGNTIYF | TGCAGTGCGAAGGTCGCGGATTTTGGAAACACCATATATTTT
TRBJ2-5 | - | many | TRBV7-2 | CASSPSGQETQYF | TGTGCCAGCAGTCCCTCGGGACAAGAGACCCAGTACTTC
TRBJ2-3 | TRBD1 | many | TRBV7-2 | CASSATGFLTDTQYF | TGTGCCAGCAGCGCGACAGGGTTCCTCACAGATACGCAGTATTTT
TRBJ1-3 | - | - | TRBV29-1 | CSVEIRGKGNTIYF | TGCAGCGTTGAAATCCGGGGCAAAGGAAACACCATATATTTT
TRBJ2-7 | - | many | TRBV7-2 | CASSLDGRVGYEQYF | TGTGCCAGCAGCTTAGATGGCAGGGTTGGCTACGAGCAGTACTTC
TRBJ2-1 | - | - | TRBV24-1 | CATSDGTEQFF | TGTGCCACCAGTGATGGGACTGAGCAGTTCTTC
TRBJ2-1 | TRBD1 | - | TRBV2 | CASGYRGYNEQFF | TGTGCCAGCGGATACAGGGGCTACAATGAGCAGTTCTTC